The 10 T cell receptor beta chains below come from one sample, sequenced in a study of blood T cell repertoires in COVID-19. Generated by immunoSEQ multiplex PCR, the TCRdb table keeps only in-frame clones and is missing some. Among 250,000 to 350,000 clones listed, around 89% were seen once. The sample taken for sequencing was peripheral blood. The receptors come from a young man with acute or convalescent COVID-19.

This chain links TRBV5-1 with TRBJ2-1; 8 bases agree with TRBD2. The CDR3 loop spans 17 amino acids. After removal of 4 bases from V and 0 bases from J, the junction contained 9 bases not matched to a gene. The germline V gene has CDR1 SGHRS and CDR2 YFSETQ. CDR3 DNA sequence: TGCGCCAGCAGCCAACGTAAGAGCGGGAGCTCCTACAATGAGCAGTTCTTC. This gives the protein CASSQRKSGSSYNEQFF.

This clone was seen a single time. The V and J genes are TRBV30 and TRBJ2-1, with TRBD2 identical over 11 bases. CDR1 and CDR2 (germline): GTSNPN, SVGIG (reference sequence). J gave up 2 bases and V 4 bases, and 13 bases lay outside the gene matches. This CDR3 has 18 amino acids. The CDR3 sequence is CAWIGSGGAHSPYNEQFF. The CDR3 nucleotides read TGTGCCTGGATCGGTAGCGGGGGGGCGCATAGTCCCTACAATGAGCAGTTCTTC.

The chain combines TRBV2 with TRBJ1-3; maybe TRBD1 (5 bases). Germline V gene data show CDR1 as SNHLY and CDR2 as FYNNEI. This CDR3 spans 15 amino acids. V lost 4 bases, J lost 0 bases, and 10 bases lay in between. This CDR3 is CASSGTYRSGNTIYF. The CDR3 DNA sequence: TGTGCCAGCAGTGGGACATATCGCTCTGGAAACACCATATATTTT.

This sequence joins TRBV30 and TRBJ2-1; a weak D match, TRBD1 (7 bases). The CDR3 contains 15 residues. Germline CDR1 and CDR2: GTSNPN and SVGIG (reference sequence). Trimming removed 3 bases at V and 0 bases at J, with 12 bases between. The CDR3: CAWSGGQSSYNEQFF. The CDR3 DNA follows: TGTGCCTGGAGCGGGGGACAGAGCTCCTACAATGAGCAGTTCTTC.

CDR3 in amino acids: CATSDGLGYTF. The CDR3 DNA follows: TGTGCCACCAGTGACGGACTGGGCTACACCTTC. The J gene is TRBJ1-2, the V gene TRBV24-1; D call uncertain. The V end lost 4 bases, the J end lost 8 bases, and 7 bases lay between the germline ends. CDR1 KGHDR and CDR2 SFDVKD come from the germline V gene. This CDR3 spans 11 amino acids.

This clone came up once. The rearrangement joins TRBV2 to TRBJ2-3, with 8 positions matching TRBD2. CDR1 is SNHLY, CDR2 FYNNEI, per germline. The CDR3 loop spans 18 amino acids. V was clipped by 0 bases and J by 3 bases; unmatched bases: 11. The chain's CDR3 is CASSEARRERGLTDTQYF. DNA for the CDR3: TGTGCCAGCAGTGAAGCGAGGCGTGAGCGGGGGTTGACAGATACGCAGTATTTT.

This chain connects TRBV11-3 to TRBJ2-1; TRBD1 is a possible D gene (5 bases). V lost 0 bases and J 7 bases, leaving 19 bases between the germline ends. The CDR3 is 17 amino acids. Germline-derived CDR1 and CDR2 are SGHNT and YENEEA. The DNA for the CDR3 is TGTGCCAGCAGCTTAGAGGGTGTTAGGACACCCAATAATGAGCAGTTCTTC. It encodes CASSLEGVRTPNNEQFF.

V gene TRBV5-5 combines with J gene TRBJ1-2; D gene ambiguous. The CDR3 length is 12 residues. V lost 5 bases, J lost 7 bases, and 12 bases lay in between. The germline gives CDR1 SGHKS, CDR2 YYEKEE (reference sequence). The CDR3 nucleotides are TGTGCCAGCAGGTATGCAGATACTGGCTACACCTTC. Its translation: CASRYADTGYTF. Together with reference TRBV5-5 and TRBJ1-2, the CDR3 gives the full variable domain: DAGVTQSPTHLIKTRGQQVTLRCSPISGHKSVSWYQQVLGQGPQFIFQYYEKEERGRGNFPDRFSARQFPNYSSELNVNALLLGDSALYLCASRYADTGYTFGSGTRLTVV.

This clone came up a few times. The chain uses TRBV7-9 and TRBJ1-4, with D perhaps matching TRBD1 (5 bases). Trimming removed 5 bases at V and 11 bases at J, with 12 bases between. This CDR3 region has 12 residues. The germline V gene has CDR1 SEHNR and CDR2 FQNEAQ (reference sequence). As DNA, the CDR3 is TGTGCCAGCAGCCTACAGGTGCAGAAACTGTTTTTT. Translating gives CASSLQVQKLFF.

The chain uses TRBV29-1 and TRBJ2-2; maybe TRBD1 (6 bases). The CDR3 covers 15 residues. CDR1 is SQVTM and CDR2 is ANQGSEA in the germline V gene. The V and J ends lost 6 bases and 5 bases respectively, with 19 bases between them. CDR3 in amino acids: CSVKQGGGATGELFF. The CDR3, as DNA: TGCAGCGTAAAACAGGGTGGCGGAGCTACCGGGGAGCTGTTTTTT.